Below, 24 T cell receptor beta chains from the same sample are listed, as sequenced in a study of cytomegalovirus exposure and HLA in healthy donors (dated by TCRdb to 2017 to 2019). Library construction relied on the immunoSEQ multiplex PCR assay. The multiplex PCR relied on a mix of 60 forward primers for TCR Vbeta segments and 13 reverse primers for TCR Jbeta segments. In its TCRdb copy, this immuneACCESS table keeps in-frame sequences only and misses some clones. Where compared with another copy, unresolved V genes explain less than half of these, and the others have no known cause. This sample comprises under 120,000 clones, roughly 80% of them detected only once. The biggest ten clones account for over 5% of the sample. Specimen: PBMCs. The receptors shown here come from a female donor in good health and CMV-seropositive.

This rearrangement joins TRBV2 to TRBJ2-3; unclear D gene. The V gene lost 5 bases and the J gene lost 7 bases, with 13 bases spanning the gap. This CDR3 has 13 residues. Looked up from germline, CDR1 is SNHLY and CDR2 is FYNNEI. The CDR3 DNA reads TGTGCCAGCAGTAGAAGCGAGGTGTATACGCAGTATTTT. It specifies CASSRSEVYTQYF. The complete variable domain, with remaining parts taken from reference TRBV2 and TRBJ2-3, reads EPEVTQTPSHQVTQMGQEVILRCVPISNHLYFYWYRQILGQKVEFLVSFYNNEISEKSEIFDDQFSVERPDGSNFTLKIRSTKLEDSAMYFCASSRSEVYTQYFGPGTRLTVL.

This chain joins TRBV9 and TRBJ2-1; 7 positions agree with TRBD2. CDR1 SGDLS and CDR2 YYNGEE come from the germline V gene. The CDR3 runs to 15 residues. Trimming took 5 bases from V and 6 from J; bases not matched to a gene: 11. The CDR3 bases are TGTGCCAGCAGTCCCTTCGGACTAGTTGGCAATGAGCAGTTCTTC. It specifies CASSPFGLVGNEQFF.

The rearrangement links TRBV5-1 to TRBJ2-1; 7 bases map to TRBD1. Germline CDR1 SGHRS, CDR2 YFSETQ. The junction had 2 bases not matched to a gene; V was cut back by 0 bases and J by 2 bases. The CDR3 has 15 residues. CDR3 DNA: TGCGCCAGCAGCTTGGGGGGACAGACCTACAATGAGCAGTTCTTC. It yields the protein CASSLGGQTYNEQFF.

The V gene is TRBV10-1, the J gene TRBJ2-1, with 10 bases fitting TRBD2. Per the germline V gene, CDR1 is WNHNN and CDR2 is SYGVQD (reference sequence). This CDR3 is 15 amino acids long. V shed 3 bases, J shed 6 bases, and the junction held 5 bases outside the gene matches. Here the CDR3 reads CASSERTSGVNEQFF. CDR3 DNA: TGCGCCAGCAGTGAACGGACTAGCGGTGTCAATGAGCAGTTCTTC.

This clone was seen only once. This chain uses TRBV19 with TRBJ2-5, with a possible D match to TRBD1 (5 bases). The CDR3 sequence is 13 residues long. Trimming stripped 6 bases from V and 4 bases from J, with 12 bases between. CDR1 and CDR2 from the germline V gene are LNHDA and SQIVND (reference sequence). CDR3 nucleotides: TGTGCCAGTAGGATGTCCCAGGGAGAGACCCAGTACTTC. Translating it yields CASRMSQGETQYF. Full variable domain (remainder filled in from reference TRBV19 and TRBJ2-5): DGGITQSPKYLFRKEGQNVTLSCEQNLNHDAMYWYRQDPGQGLRLIYYSQIVNDFQKGDIAEGYSVSREKKESFPLTVTSAQKNPTAFYLCASRMSQGETQYFGPGTRLLVL.

The V and J genes are TRBV7-2 and TRBJ2-2; possible D gene TRBD2, 6 bases. The CDR3 spans 14 residues. The V gene lost 0 bases and the J gene lost 7 bases, with 9 bases spanning the gap. CDR1 and CDR2 (germline): SGHTA, FQGNSA. CDR3 in amino acids: CASSLAGGDGELFF. CDR3 nucleotides: TGTGCCAGCAGCTTAGCGGGGGGTGACGGGGAGCTGTTTTTT. Variable domain in full (rest from reference TRBV7-2 and TRBJ2-2): GAGVSQSPSNKVTEKGKDVELRCDPISGHTALYWYRQSLGQGLEFLIYFQGNSAPDKSGLPSDRFSAERTGGSVSTLTIQRTQQEDSAVYLCASSLAGGDGELFFGEGSRLTVL.

With regard to this clone: Its ends do not fully match the called genes, so a read error is possible. Other DNA sequences in the sample encode the same CDR3. The chain has TRBV5-1 and TRBJ2-2, with 8 bases fitting TRBD2. From germline, CDR1 is SGHRS and CDR2 YFSETQ. The CDR3 runs 17 residues. CDR3 amino acids: CASSYTSGSPNTGELFF. The CDR3, as DNA: TGCGCCAGCAGCTATACTAGCGGCAGCCCGAACACCGGGGAACTGTTTTTT.

A note on this clone: One junction end does not reproduce the germline sequence, and a read error may be involved. CDR3 residues: CASSLARGSDTGELFF. CDR3 DNA sequence: TGTGCTAGCAGCTTAGCGCGAGGGAGTGACACCGGGGAGCTGTTTTTT. This chain uses TRBV7-7 with TRBJ2-2, with a weak D call TRBD2 (5 bases). The CDR3 covers 16 residues. From germline, CDR1 is SSHAT and CDR2 FNYEAQ (reference sequence). Full variable domain (remainder filled in from reference TRBV7-7 and TRBJ2-2): GAGVSQSPRYKVTKRGQDVTLRCDPISSHATLYWYQQALGQGPEFLTYFNYEAQPDKSGLPSDRFSAERPEGSISTLTIQRTEQRDSAMYRCASSLARGSDTGELFFGEGSRLTVL.

This chain uses TRBV11-3 with TRBJ2-2; no clear D. The V gene's germline CDR1 is SGHNT and CDR2 YENEEA. The CDR3 is 13 residues long. The ends were cut back, 3 bases at V and 6 bases at J, with 8 bases in the middle. The DNA for the CDR3 is TGTGCCAGCAGCTTCGCGGAGTCCGGGGAGCTGTTTTTT. Translated, it gives CASSFAESGELFF.

The CDR3, as DNA: TGCAGCGTTACACCCGACAGGGGTGGTTTCGGAGCTTTCTTT. Translating it yields CSVTPDRGGFGAFF. V is TRBV29-1 and J is TRBJ1-1; 8 bases are shared with TRBD1. CDR1 is SQVTM, CDR2 ANQGSEA, per germline. This CDR3 contains 14 residues. V trimming: 5 bases; J trimming: 10 bases; junction bases outside the gene matches: 15.

This chain uses TRBV11-3 with TRBJ2-3; D remains unclear. The CDR3 runs to 13 residues. The germline V and J ends were trimmed by 3 bases and 3 bases, with 7 bases remaining between them. CDR1 SGHNT and CDR2 YENEEA come from the germline V gene. CDR3 nucleotides: TGTGCCAGCAGCTTCTCCGGGACAGATACGCAGTATTTT. This gives the protein CASSFSGTDTQYF.

This sequence joins TRBV19 and TRBJ2-3; D gene ambiguous. V was shortened by 5 bases and J by 6 bases, with 12 bases between the two germline ends. The CDR3 has 13 residues. The germline CDR1 and CDR2 sequences are LNHDA and SQIVND (reference sequence). CDR3 nucleotides: TGTGCCAGTAGTCGGATAGCTACCGATACGCAGTATTTT. Protein: CASSRIATDTQYF.

The V call is TRBV13, the J call TRBJ2-7; TRBD2 aligns across 10 bases. The CDR3 has 17 amino acids. Germline CDR1 reads PRHDT; CDR2 reads FYEKMQ (reference sequence). J gave up 4 bases and V 5 bases, and 14 bases lay outside the gene matches. Here the CDR3 DNA reads TGTGCCAGCAGCAAAGACCGTGGAGCGGGAGGGGGATACGAGCAGTACTTC. Residues: CASSKDRGAGGGYEQYF.

The rearrangement uses TRBV27 and TRBJ1-5; D unclear. V was pared by 2 bases and J by 2 bases, with 10 bases between. Germline V CDR1 and CDR2: MNHEY, SMNVEV (reference sequence). The CDR3 contains 15 residues. The CDR3: CASSLIGVGNQPQHF. The CDR3 nucleotides read TGTGCCAGCAGTTTAATCGGGGTTGGCAATCAGCCCCAGCATTTT.

The genes are TRBV18 and TRBJ2-3; 9 positions agree with TRBD1. J was trimmed by 6 bases and V by 3 bases; bases with no gene match: 7. The length of the CDR3 is 15 residues. Per germline, CDR1 KGHSH and CDR2 LQKENI. As DNA, the CDR3 is TGTGCCAGCTCACCCGGGACAGGGAGGAGGGATACGCAGTATTTT. Translating gives CASSPGTGRRDTQYF.

The V call is TRBV4-2, the J call TRBJ1-6; D may be TRBD1 (5 bases). Germline V CDR1 and CDR2: LGHNA, YNFKEQ. The V end lost 1 base, the J end lost 5 bases, and 15 bases lay between the germline ends. There are 17 residues in the CDR3. This chain's CDR3 is CASSQAEHRLNNSPLHF. Written as DNA, the CDR3 is TGTGCCAGCAGCCAAGCGGAGCACAGGTTAAATAATTCACCCCTCCACTTT.

This clone has just one count. The genes are TRBV7-2 and TRBJ2-5, with D possibly matching TRBD1 (6 bases). The ends were cut back, 6 bases at V and 2 bases at J, with 13 bases in the middle. The CDR3 has 14 residues. Germline CDR1 reads SGHTA; CDR2 reads FQGNSA. The CDR3 sequence: CASSYTQGQETQYF. For the CDR3, the DNA is TGTGCCAGCAGTTACACACAGGGACAAGAGACCCAGTACTTC. Supplemented by reference TRBV7-2 and TRBJ2-5, the full variable domain reads GAGVSQSPSNKVTEKGKDVELRCDPISGHTALYWYRQSLGQGLEFLIYFQGNSAPDKSGLPSDRFSAERTGGSVSTLTIQRTQQEDSAVYLCASSYTQGQETQYFGPGTRLLVL.

The rearrangement links TRBV7-8 to TRBJ2-1; 9 bases line up with TRBD2. The length of the CDR3 is 15 residues. Germline V CDR1 and CDR2: SGHVS, FQNEAQ. J lost 2 bases, V lost 3 bases, and 2 bases had no gene match. This CDR3 reads CASSLTSGTYNEQFF. The CDR3 DNA sequence: TGTGCCAGCAGCTTGACTAGCGGAACCTACAATGAGCAGTTCTTC.

V is TRBV6-5 and J is TRBJ1-2; no firm D call. The germline CDR1 and CDR2 sequences are MNHEY and SVGAGI. The CDR3 length is 12 residues. The V end was cut by 4 bases, the J end by 8 bases, with 11 bases between. CDR3 in amino acids: CASSSRSAGYTF. DNA of the CDR3: TGTGCCAGCAGTTCCCGGTCCGCGGGCTACACCTTC.

This clone came up a few times. The chain has TRBV4-3 and TRBJ2-7; 7 positions match TRBD1. CDR3 length: 15 amino acids. J was trimmed by 3 bases and V by 2 bases; bases with no gene match: 7. Germline lookup yields CDR1 LGHNA and CDR2 YSLEER. CDR3 nucleotides: TGCGCCAGCAGCCAAACCGGGACAGCACGCTACGAGCAGTACTTC. Protein: CASSQTGTARYEQYF.

This clone was counted once. The chain carries TRBV11-2 and TRBJ1-1, with D uncertain. Trimming pared 3 bases from V and 5 bases from J, leaving 16 bases between. The CDR3 sequence is 15 residues long. Germline lookup yields CDR1 SGHAT and CDR2 FQNNGV. CDR3 DNA sequence: TGTGCCAGCAGCTTTTCAAGCAGAGGAGGGACTGAAGCTTTCTTT. It specifies CASSFSSRGGTEAFF. The full variable domain, with the rest looked up from reference TRBV11-2 and TRBJ1-1, is EAGVAQSPRYKIIEKRQSVAFWCNPISGHATLYWYQQILGQGPKLLIQFQNNGVVDDSQLPKDRFSAERLKGVDSTLKIQPAKLEDSAVYLCASSFSSRGGTEAFFGQGTRLTVV.

V gene TRBV28 combines with J gene TRBJ2-5; D perhaps matches TRBD2 (7 bases). V lost 6 bases and J lost 5, with 16 bases in between. The CDR3 is 14 amino acids. The germline V gene encodes CDR1 MDHEN and CDR2 SYDVKM. The CDR3 bases are TGTGCCAGCAGCCAGGGAGGGGGTGGGGAGACCCAGTACTTC. Translating it yields CASSQGGGGETQYF.

This sequence joins TRBV2 and TRBJ2-1, with 9 bases that match TRBD1. Germline trimming cut 5 bases from V and 7 bases from J; bases unmatched to any gene: 6. The CDR3 is made up of 14 amino acids. Germline lookup yields CDR1 SNHLY and CDR2 FYNNEI. The CDR3 loop is CASSQQGAVNEQFF. The CDR3 nucleotides are TGTGCCAGCAGTCAACAGGGGGCGGTAAATGAGCAGTTCTTC.

The chain employs TRBV4-2 and TRBJ2-7; D is possibly TRBD2 (5 bases). CDR1 and CDR2 (germline): LGHNA, YNFKEQ. Trimming took off 0 bases at V and 5 bases at J, with 8 bases between the two ends. The CDR3 loop spans 13 amino acids. In nucleotides, the CDR3 is TGTGCCAGCAGCCAAGATGGAGGTAACGAGCAGTACTTC. Protein sequence: CASSQDGGNEQYF.